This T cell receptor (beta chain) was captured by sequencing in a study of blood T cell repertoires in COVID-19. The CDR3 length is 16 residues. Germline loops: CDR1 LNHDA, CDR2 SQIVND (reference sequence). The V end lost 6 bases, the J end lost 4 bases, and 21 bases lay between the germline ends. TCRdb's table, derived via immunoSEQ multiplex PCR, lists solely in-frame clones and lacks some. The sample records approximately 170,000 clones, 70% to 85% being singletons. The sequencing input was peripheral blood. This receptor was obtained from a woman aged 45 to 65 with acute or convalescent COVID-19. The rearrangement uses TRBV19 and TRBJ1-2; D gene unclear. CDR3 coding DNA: TGTGCCAGTAGGGGAGGGCCTCCCGCGTATTCCTATGGCTACACCTTC. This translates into CASRGGPPAYSYGYTF.